The 6 T cell receptor beta chains reported below all come from one sample, sequenced in a study of cytomegalovirus exposure and HLA in healthy donors. TCRdb's table, derived via immunoSEQ multiplex PCR, lists solely in-frame clones and lacks some. The data contain fewer than 150,000 clones, 86% of them seen just once; the ten biggest clones take up about 5.3%. Source material: PBMCs. These receptors all stem from a man between 18 and 29 years old in good health and CMV-seronegative.

This rearrangement joins TRBV5-3 to TRBJ1-5, with unresolved D. TRBV5-3 is filed as an ORF, its function uncertain. V was shortened by 0 bases and J by 3 bases, with 13 bases between the two germline ends. CDR3 length: 16 residues. The CDR3 DNA sequence: TGTGCCAGAAGCTTGGCCCCGGACGGACTCAATCAGCCCCAGCATTTT. Translating gives CARSLAPDGLNQPQHF.

V gene TRBV10-1 combines with J gene TRBJ2-2; TRBD1 might be the D (5 bases). V dropped 6 bases and J dropped 6 bases, with 17 bases sitting between them. This CDR3 is 15 amino acids long. Germline assignment: CDR1 WNHNN and CDR2 SYGVQD (reference sequence). The CDR3 bases are TGCGCCAGCAGCGGTGGGGCTGATAGGGCCGGGGAGCTGTTTTTT. This codes for CASSGGADRAGELFF.

The gene calls are TRBV6-5 and TRBJ1-6; 8 positions match TRBD1. The V segment lost 6 bases and the J segment 8 bases; nucleotides outside the gene matches: 6. This CDR3 is built from 14 residues. Germline V gene sequence: CDR1 MNHEY, CDR2 SVGAGI. The CDR3 DNA reads as TGTGCCAGCAGCCGGACAGGGAGGGATTCACCCCTCCACTTT. As protein: CASSRTGRDSPLHF.

The genes are TRBV5-6 and TRBJ1-1, with TRBD1 matching 7 bases. J lost 7 bases, V lost 0 bases, and 9 bases had no gene match. In germline, CDR1 is SGHDT, CDR2 YYEEEE. This CDR3 spans 15 amino acids. The CDR3 DNA reads as TGTGCCAGCAGCTTGGGTCAACAGACAGGGATTGAAGCTTTCTTT. This encodes CASSLGQQTGIEAFF.

A few counts support this clone. V is TRBV30 and J is TRBJ2-7; D might be TRBD2 (7 bases). The CDR3 runs to 14 residues. CDR1 is GTSNPN, CDR2 SVGIG, per germline (reference sequence). Deletions cut 0 bases from V and 6 bases from J, with 15 bases between. CDR3: CAWSVGGGGVEQYF. CDR3 coding DNA: TGTGCCTGGAGTGTCGGAGGGGGGGGAGTCGAGCAGTACTTC.

J is TRBJ2-5 and V is TRBV25-1; 8 bases are shared with TRBD1. The trim removed 5 bases at V and 4 bases at J, leaving 12 bases unmatched. Per the germline V gene, CDR1 is MGHDK and CDR2 is SYGVNS. There are 16 residues in the CDR3. The CDR3 is CASSTRTGDRGETQYF. The CDR3 DNA reads as TGTGCCAGCAGTACCCGAACAGGTGACAGGGGAGAGACCCAGTACTTC.